Sequencing of this T cell receptor beta chain was carried out in a study of T cell repertoires in cytomegalovirus infection. At the level of the study: Both CMV infection and a matching HLA type were indicated by public TCR beta signatures.

Ten or more counts support this clonotype. Its specificity is not known. From the reads, TCRdb called clonotypes with MiXCR, one entry per CDR3 protein. The data contain 100,000 to 150,000 distinct CDR3 sequences, less than 9.5% of them singletons. Overall study results and limits: In two of eight donors, the top clonotype was HLA-C-restricted CMV-specific.

V was shortened by 3 bases and J by 3 bases, with 6 bases between the two germline ends. The CDR3 is made up of 13 amino acids. Germline loops: CDR1 SGHVS, CDR2 FNYEAQ. This receptor was identified in a human donor in good health (CMV status not recorded). Some clones in this sample may be carry-over from other donors' samples. The chain joins TRBV7-6 to TRBJ2-1; D is undetermined. Sequencing was carried out using PBMCs. CDR3 residues: CASSLWVYNEQFF. The CDR3 nucleotides are TGTGCCAGCAGCTTGTGGGTCTACAATGAGCAGTTCTTC.